The present TCR beta chain was sequenced within a study of early T cells in non-severe SARS-CoV-2 infection. Looking at the study overall: Chains stayed unpaired after sequencing of bulk RNA from unsorted whole blood. Whole-study findings and limits: VDJdb matches were skewed toward anti-spike CD8 T cell responses.

V was clipped by 2 bases and J by 7 bases; unmatched bases: 4. The germline V gene has CDR1 ENHRY and CDR2 SYGVKD. The CDR3 has 16 residues. The table lists this clonotype with many counts. Its antigen is as yet unknown. The library protocol tagged individual cDNA molecules with unique molecular identifiers. TCRdb redid the calling of the 5' RACE reads with MiXCR, one entry per CDR3 protein. The sample yields 74,000 or so distinct CDR3 sequences, roughly 13% seen once. J is TRBJ2-1 and V is TRBV10-3, with 14 bases identical to TRBD2. The sequencing input was whole blood. The source of this sequence is an adult who was a healthcare worker with PCR-confirmed SARS-CoV-2 infection or an uninfected control (not recorded which). DNA for the CDR3: TGTGCCATCAGTGAGCCGGGACTAGCGGGAGAGAATGAGCAGTTCTTC. Protein sequence: CAISEPGLAGENEQFF.